What follows are 25 T cell receptor beta chains derived from one specimen sequenced in a study of blood T cell repertoires in COVID-19. The method was immunoSEQ multiplex PCR; TCRdb's version includes in-frame clones alone and lacks a portion of them. Of about 44,000 clones listed, around 84% are singletons. The sequenced material came from peripheral blood. These receptors originate from a human donor in a cohort sampled during active COVID-19.

This clone showed up just once. The chain uses TRBV7-6 and TRBJ2-1; 9 positions agree with TRBD2. The V gene's germline CDR1 is SGHVS and CDR2 FNYEAQ. The CDR3 is 15 residues long. The V gene end was trimmed by 2 bases and the J gene end by 6 bases; junction bases not matched to a gene: 5. Here the CDR3 DNA reads TGTGCCAGCAGCTTATCGTTACTAGCGGGCAATGAGCAGTTCTTC. It is translated as CASSLSLLAGNEQFF.

V usage is TRBV19 and J usage is TRBJ1-6, with D uncertain. The V end lost 4 bases, the J end lost 0 bases, and 7 bases lay between the germline ends. In germline, CDR1 is LNHDA, CDR2 SQIVND (reference sequence). The CDR3 loop spans 15 amino acids. CDR3 nucleotides: TGTGCCAGTAGTAAGTCCAGCTCCTATAATTCACCCCTCCACTTT. Its translation is CASSKSSSYNSPLHF.

This clone was observed once. V and J are TRBV7-2 and TRBJ2-1; 12 bases are a match to TRBD2. V lost 5 bases, J lost 4 bases, and 12 bases stayed unmatched. The CDR3 sequence is 18 residues long. CDR1 is SGHTA and CDR2 is FQGNSA in the germline V gene. CDR3 residues: CASSGLPGLAGKYNEQFF. The CDR3 DNA reads as TGTGCCAGCAGCGGCCTACCCGGACTAGCGGGGAAATACAATGAGCAGTTCTTC.

In its sample, this clone ranks as medium-sized. The chain carries TRBV7-2 and TRBJ2-3; TRBD2 might be the D (6 bases). V was clipped by 2 bases and J by 2 bases, with 14 bases between them. CDR1 SGHTA and CDR2 FQGNSA come from the germline V gene. The CDR3 length is 16 residues. The CDR3 is CASSLPGTSHTDTQYF. CDR3 sequence (DNA): TGTGCCAGCAGCTTACCCGGGACTTCCCACACAGATACGCAGTATTTT.

DNA for the CDR3: TGTGCCAGCAGCTTGGGAATACAGGACAACACTGAAGCTTTCTTT. This sequence encodes CASSLGIQDNTEAFF. The chain carries TRBV5-4 and TRBJ1-1; the D gene is possibly TRBD1 (5 bases). The CDR3 runs to 15 residues. Germline V gene lookup returns CDR1 SGHNT and CDR2 YYREEE (reference sequence). Trimming removed 0 bases from V and 2 bases from J, with 11 bases in between.

The V call is TRBV6-1, the J call TRBJ2-3; 7 bases agree with TRBD1. The junction had 11 bases not matched to a gene; V was cut back by 0 bases and J by 2 bases. This CDR3 is built from 18 residues. The germline CDR1 and CDR2 sequences are MNHNS and SASEGT. The CDR3 bases are TGTGCCAGCAGTGAAGCTACTCCCGGGACAGACAACACAGATACGCAGTATTTT. The encoded protein is CASSEATPGTDNTDTQYF.

The chain employs TRBV5-4 and TRBJ2-5, with 8 nucleotides matching TRBD1. V lost 0 bases and J lost 5; bases outside the gene matches: 3. This CDR3 spans 14 amino acids. CDR1 and CDR2 (germline): SGHNT, YYREEE (reference sequence). CDR3 sequence (DNA): TGTGCCAGCAGCTTGGCAGGGGGCGAGGAGACCCAGTACTTC. It codes for CASSLAGGEETQYF.

Only one count was recorded for this clone. This chain links TRBV4-2 with TRBJ1-2; the D is unclear. The CDR3 contains 17 residues. The germline CDR1 and CDR2 sequences are LGHNA and YNFKEQ. Deletions cut 0 bases from V and 5 bases from J, with 19 bases between. The CDR3 DNA follows: TGTGCCAGCAGCCAAGATGCCGCGGGGAGTCTAGGTTATGGCTACACCTTC. Its protein product is CASSQDAAGSLGYGYTF.

This clone occurred once. The chain uses TRBV28 and TRBJ1-6; TRBD1 matches 7 bases. This CDR3 contains 17 residues. CDR1 MDHEN and CDR2 SYDVKM come from the germline V gene. Trimming at V came to 5 bases and at J to 10 bases, leaving 17 bases not matched to a gene. CDR3 sequence reads: CASSLPAGTAGNSPLHF. The CDR3 DNA sequence: TGTGCCAGCAGTCTTCCCGCAGGGACAGCAGGGAACTCACCCCTCCACTTT.

Only a few counts were recorded for this clone. The chain links TRBV19 to TRBJ2-6, with 8 bases aligning to TRBD1. This CDR3 is 15 amino acids long. With V trimmed by 6 bases and J by 0 bases, 1 base remained unmatched. Germline V gene lookup returns CDR1 LNHDA and CDR2 SQIVND (reference sequence). The CDR3 DNA reads as TGTGCCAGTAGGGACAGGGCCTCTGGGGCCAACGTCCTGACTTTC. Residues: CASRDRASGANVLTF.

The gene calls are TRBV3-1 (or the pseudogene TRBV3-2) and TRBJ1-5; tentatively, D is TRBD1 (5 bases). Deletions cut 7 bases from V and 0 bases from J, with 19 bases between. The germline gives CDR1 LGHDT, CDR2 YNNKEL (reference sequence). This CDR3 has 17 residues. The CDR3 DNA sequence: TGTGCCAGCACTTCAGAGGGGAGGGGATATAGCAATCAGCCCCAGCATTTT. It codes for CASTSEGRGYSNQPQHF.

The chain has TRBV10-3 and TRBJ2-3; 8 bases agree with TRBD2. The length of the CDR3 is 15 residues. J gave up 0 bases and V 6 bases, and 5 bases lay outside the gene matches. The germline gives CDR1 ENHRY, CDR2 SYGVKD. The CDR3 DNA follows: TGTGCCATCAGGGAGACTAGCGTAAGCACAGATACGCAGTATTTT. Translated: CAIRETSVSTDTQYF.

The chain uses TRBV28 and TRBJ1-5; D is undetermined. The V end lost 2 bases, the J end lost 4 bases, and 12 bases lay between the germline ends. This CDR3 contains 15 residues. The germline gives CDR1 MDHEN, CDR2 SYDVKM. For the CDR3, the DNA is TGTGCCAGCAGTTTAGGGGAGGGCCATAATCAGCCCCAGCATTTT. Translation: CASSLGEGHNQPQHF. The whole variable domain, filled in from reference TRBV28 and TRBJ1-5, reads DVKVTQSSRYLVKRTGEKVFLECVQDMDHENMFWYRQDPGLGLRLIYFSYDVKMKEKGDIPEGYSVSREKKERFSLILESASTNQTSMYLCASSLGEGHNQPQHFGDGTRLSIL.

The rearrangement links TRBV6-5 to TRBJ1-2, with D maybe TRBD1 (5 bases). This CDR3 region has 13 residues. Trimming shortened V by 7 bases and J by 7 bases, and 16 bases separated the two germline ends. Germline CDR1 and CDR2: MNHEY and SVGAGI. This CDR3 reads CASTMGEGRGYTF. The CDR3 DNA reads as TGTGCCAGCACCATGGGGGAGGGCCGTGGCTACACCTTC.

This rearrangement joins TRBV4-1 to TRBJ1-1, with TRBD1 matching 10 bases. The CDR3 spans 18 residues. V lost 1 base, J lost 5 bases, and 13 bases stayed unmatched. CDR1 and CDR2 from the germline V gene are MGHRA and YSYEKL. The CDR3 DNA sequence: TGCGCCAGCAGCCAAGCTACCGGGACAGGGGCGGTGTGGACTGAAGCTTTCTTT. Encoded protein: CASSQATGTGAVWTEAFF.

The gene calls are TRBV6-5 and TRBJ2-2, with a tentative D call TRBD2 (5 bases). This CDR3 is built from 14 residues. V lost 8 bases to trimming and J lost 0 bases, with 10 bases between them. The germline CDR1 and CDR2 sequences are MNHEY and SVGAGI. CDR3 in amino acids: CASLTRTNTGELFF. As DNA, the CDR3 is TGTGCCAGCCTAACTAGAACGAACACCGGGGAGCTGTTTTTT.

This clone was counted a single time. The chain couples TRBV6-5 to TRBJ2-3; D remains ambiguous. V gave up 0 bases and J gave up 4 bases, with 11 bases separating them. The germline V gene has CDR1 MNHEY and CDR2 SVGAGI. The CDR3 consists of 15 residues. CDR3 DNA: TGTGCCAGCAGTTACTCGGTCACCGCGGCAGATACGCAGTATTTT. Its protein product is CASSYSVTAADTQYF.

The CDR3 DNA reads TGTGCCAGCAGCCAAGAAGGCCCGGGACAGGGGCACACAGATACGCAGTATTTT. Amino acid sequence: CASSQEGPGQGHTDTQYF. The chain has TRBV4-2 and TRBJ2-3; 10 nucleotides agree with TRBD1. The CDR3 runs to 18 residues. Germline V lookup: CDR1 LGHNA, CDR2 YNFKEQ. V shed 0 bases, J shed 2 bases, and the junction held 8 bases outside the gene matches.

V gene TRBV7-8 combines with J gene TRBJ2-1; TRBD1 matches at 10 bases. The CDR3 extends over 16 amino acids. Trimming took 4 bases from V and 5 from J; bases not matched to a gene: 8. CDR1 and CDR2 from the germline V gene are SGHVS and FQNEAQ. The CDR3 DNA follows: TGTGCCAGCAGCTATAGGGACAGGGGATATGACAATGAGCAGTTCTTC. Protein: CASSYRDRGYDNEQFF. The full variable domain, completed using reference TRBV7-8 and TRBJ2-1, is GAGVSQSPRYKVAKRGQDVALRCDPISGHVSLFWYQQALGQGPEFLTYFQNEAQLDKSGLPSDRFFAERPEGSVSTLKIQRTQQEDSAVYLCASSYRDRGYDNEQFFGPGTRLTVL.

This chain links TRBV14 with TRBJ1-2; no firm D call. Trimming left V 3 bases short and J 7 bases short, with 12 bases between. The CDR3 sequence is 13 residues long. The germline V gene has CDR1 SGHDN and CDR2 FVKESK. The CDR3 region is CASSQGAIGGYTF. Here the CDR3 DNA reads TGTGCCAGCAGCCAGGGAGCGATTGGTGGCTACACCTTC.

This rearrangement joins TRBV7-2 to TRBJ2-2; TRBD2 aligns across 8 bases. The CDR3 loop spans 18 amino acids. Germline V lookup: CDR1 SGHTA, CDR2 FQGNSA. V was clipped by 1 base and J by 1 base; unmatched bases: 8. CDR3 nucleotides: TGTGCCAGCAGCTTAGTGGCTAGCGGGCGGATGAACACCGGGGAGCTGTTTTTT. Its protein product is CASSLVASGRMNTGELFF.

This chain joins TRBV7-9 and TRBJ2-7, with D possibly being TRBD2 (6 bases). The CDR3 runs 13 residues. V lost 8 bases, J lost 5 bases, and 16 bases lay in between. CDR1 is SEHNR and CDR2 is FQNEAQ in the germline V gene (reference sequence). The CDR3 here is CASSGTRYNEQYF. The CDR3 DNA is TGTGCCAGCTCCGGGACTCGATACAACGAGCAGTACTTC.

This clone came up once. The chain is built from TRBV28 and TRBJ1-1; no firm D call. Germline CDR1 and CDR2: MDHEN and SYDVKM. The CDR3 totals 12 residues. Trimming took 2 bases from V and 7 from J, leaving 8 bases between them. The CDR3, as DNA: TGTGCCAGCAGTTTAGACTCCCTTGAAGCTTTCTTT. Translation gives CASSLDSLEAFF.

The CDR3 loop reads CASSVTVKETQYF. Written as DNA, the CDR3 is TGTGCCAGCAGCGTGACAGTCAAAGAGACCCAGTACTTC. This chain joins TRBV7-3 and TRBJ2-5; perhaps TRBD1 as D (5 bases). The CDR3 is 13 residues long. Germline values: CDR1 SGHTA, CDR2 FQGTGA. Trimming took off 5 bases at V and 3 bases at J, with 10 bases between the two ends.

This clone was observed once. The chain uses TRBV5-4 and TRBJ2-5; 12 nucleotides align to TRBD2. The CDR3 has 15 residues. The germline V gene encodes CDR1 SGHNT and CDR2 YYREEE (reference sequence). The ends lost 4 bases at V and 3 bases at J; junction bases unmatched: 4. CDR3 residues: CASSMRTSGEETQYF. Here the CDR3 DNA reads TGTGCCAGCAGCATGAGGACTAGCGGGGAAGAGACCCAGTACTTC.